The present T cell receptor (beta chain) was sequenced within a study of T cell responses to AZD1222 COVID-19 vaccine. General study findings and limits: Researchers took repertoire samples only after the peak T cell response had come. A mostly white British donor set with more females was recruited, and clonal diversity was possibly underestimated. Reportedly, nearly half of unique spike TCRs recognized epitopes outside B.1.351/B.1.1.7 mutations.

Clones were read by immunoSEQ multiplex PCR, and TCRdb kept only the in-frame ones, dropping some. This sample has around 84,000 clones, with under 95% found just once. As for this clone: Its specificity is unknown.

The CDR3 is 14 amino acids. The V and J ends lost 1 base and 14 bases, in that order; junction bases with no gene match: 8. Germline V CDR1 and CDR2: KGHDR, SFDVKD. The sample consisted of peripheral blood, taken on day 0 of MenACWY control vaccination. The TCR originated in an adult in good health. This chain uses TRBV24-1 with TRBJ1-5; 9 bases are a match to TRBD1. The CDR3 DNA is TGTGCCACCAGTGATTTAGGGACAGGGAGGGGAAAGCATTTT. Its protein product is CATSDLGTGRGKHF.